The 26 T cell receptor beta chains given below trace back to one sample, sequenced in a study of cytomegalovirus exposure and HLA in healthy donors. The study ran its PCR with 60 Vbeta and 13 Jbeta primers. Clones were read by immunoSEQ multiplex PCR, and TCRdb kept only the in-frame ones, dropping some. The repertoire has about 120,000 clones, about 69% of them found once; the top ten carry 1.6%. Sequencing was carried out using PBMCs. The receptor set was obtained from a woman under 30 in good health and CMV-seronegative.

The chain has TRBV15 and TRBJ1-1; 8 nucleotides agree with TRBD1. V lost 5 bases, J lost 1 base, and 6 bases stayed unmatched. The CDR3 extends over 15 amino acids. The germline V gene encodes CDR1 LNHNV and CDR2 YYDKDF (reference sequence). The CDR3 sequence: CATSWGDRGNTEAFF. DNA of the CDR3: TGTGCCACCAGCTGGGGAGACAGGGGGAACACTGAAGCTTTCTTT.

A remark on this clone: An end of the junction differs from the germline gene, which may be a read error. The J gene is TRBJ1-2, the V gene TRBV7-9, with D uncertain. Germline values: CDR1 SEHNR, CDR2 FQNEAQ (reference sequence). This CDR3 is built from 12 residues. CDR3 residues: CSSSFSNYGYTF. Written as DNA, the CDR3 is TGTTCCAGCAGCTTTAGTAATTATGGCTACACCTTC.

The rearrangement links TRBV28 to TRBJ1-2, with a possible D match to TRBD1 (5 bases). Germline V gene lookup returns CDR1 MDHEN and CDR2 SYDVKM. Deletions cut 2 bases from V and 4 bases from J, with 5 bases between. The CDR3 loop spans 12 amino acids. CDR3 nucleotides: TGTGCCAGCAGTTTAAGGGGCTATGGCTACACCTTC. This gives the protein CASSLRGYGYTF.

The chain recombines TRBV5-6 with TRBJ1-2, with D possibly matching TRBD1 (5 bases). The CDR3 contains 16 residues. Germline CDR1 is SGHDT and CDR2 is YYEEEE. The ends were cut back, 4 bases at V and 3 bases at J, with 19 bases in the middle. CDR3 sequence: CASSHHTSQVHYGYTF. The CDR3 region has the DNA TGTGCCAGCAGCCATCACACCTCACAGGTGCACTATGGCTACACCTTC.

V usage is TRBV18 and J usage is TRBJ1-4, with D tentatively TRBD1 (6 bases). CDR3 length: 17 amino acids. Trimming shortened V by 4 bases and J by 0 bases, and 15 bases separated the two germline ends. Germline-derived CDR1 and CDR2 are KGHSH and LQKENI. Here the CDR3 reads CASSLTPPGATNEKLFF. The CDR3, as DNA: TGTGCCAGCTCACTCACCCCCCCAGGGGCAACTAATGAAAAACTGTTTTTT. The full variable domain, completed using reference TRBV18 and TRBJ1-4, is NAGVMQNPRHLVRRRGQEARLRCSPMKGHSHVYWYRQLPEEGLKFMVYLQKENIIDESGMPKERFSAEFPKEGPSILRIQQVVRGDSAAYFCASSLTPPGATNEKLFFGSGTQLSVL.

CDR3 residues: CASSLRAGRTEAFF. The CDR3 nucleotides read TGTGCCAGCAGTTTACGGGCAGGGAGGACTGAAGCTTTCTTT. The chain links TRBV27 to TRBJ1-1, with a weak D call TRBD1 (5 bases). The V end lost 2 bases, the J end lost 5 bases, and 12 bases lay between the germline ends. Germline V gives CDR1 MNHEY, CDR2 SMNVEV (reference sequence). The length of the CDR3 is 14 residues.

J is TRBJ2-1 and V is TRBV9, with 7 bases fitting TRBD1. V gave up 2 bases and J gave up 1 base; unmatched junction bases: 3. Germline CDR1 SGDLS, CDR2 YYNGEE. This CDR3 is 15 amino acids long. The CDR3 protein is CASSVGTASYNEQFF. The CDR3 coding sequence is TGTGCCAGCAGCGTCGGGACAGCTTCCTACAATGAGCAGTTCTTC.

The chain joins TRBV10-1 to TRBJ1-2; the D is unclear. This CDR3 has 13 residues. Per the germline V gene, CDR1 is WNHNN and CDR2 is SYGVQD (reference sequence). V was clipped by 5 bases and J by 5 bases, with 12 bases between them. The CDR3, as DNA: TGCGCCAGCAGTAATCAGGCGAGTTATGGCTACACCTTC. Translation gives CASSNQASYGYTF.

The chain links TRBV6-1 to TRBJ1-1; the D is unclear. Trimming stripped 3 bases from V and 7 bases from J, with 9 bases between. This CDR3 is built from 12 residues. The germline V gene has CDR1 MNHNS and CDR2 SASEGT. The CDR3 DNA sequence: TGTGCCAGCAGTGATTCAAGACTTGAAGCTTTCTTT. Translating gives CASSDSRLEAFF.

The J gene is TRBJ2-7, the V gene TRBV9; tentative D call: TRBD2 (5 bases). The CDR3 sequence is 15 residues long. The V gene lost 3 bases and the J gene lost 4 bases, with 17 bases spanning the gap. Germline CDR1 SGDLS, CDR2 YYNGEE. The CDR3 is CASSAHEGGSYEQYF. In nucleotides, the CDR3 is TGTGCCAGCAGCGCCCACGAGGGTGGGAGTTACGAGCAGTACTTC.

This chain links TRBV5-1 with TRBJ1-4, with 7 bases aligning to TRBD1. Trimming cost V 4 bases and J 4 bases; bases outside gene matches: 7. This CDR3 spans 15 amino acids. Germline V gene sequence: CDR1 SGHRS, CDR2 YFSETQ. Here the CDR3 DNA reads TGCGCCAGCAGCGCAGACGGACAGGTTAATGAAAAACTGTTTTTT. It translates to CASSADGQVNEKLFF.

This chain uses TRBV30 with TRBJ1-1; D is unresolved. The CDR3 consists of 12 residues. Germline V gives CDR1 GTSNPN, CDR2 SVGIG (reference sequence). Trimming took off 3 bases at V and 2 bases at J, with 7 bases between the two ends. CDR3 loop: CAWSVTNTEAFF. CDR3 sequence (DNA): TGTGCCTGGAGCGTTACTAACACTGAAGCTTTCTTT.

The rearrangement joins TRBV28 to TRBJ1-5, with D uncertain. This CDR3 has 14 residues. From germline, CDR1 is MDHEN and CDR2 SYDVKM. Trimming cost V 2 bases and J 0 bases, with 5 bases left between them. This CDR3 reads CASSLTVSNQPQHF. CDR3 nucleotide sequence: TGTGCCAGCAGTTTAACTGTTAGCAATCAGCCCCAGCATTTT.

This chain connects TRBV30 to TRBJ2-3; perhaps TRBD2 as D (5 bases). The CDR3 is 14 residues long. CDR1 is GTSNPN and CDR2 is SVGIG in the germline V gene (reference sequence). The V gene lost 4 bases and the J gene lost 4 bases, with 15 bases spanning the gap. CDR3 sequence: CAWKMLGESDTQYF. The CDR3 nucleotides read TGTGCCTGGAAAATGCTGGGAGAATCAGATACGCAGTATTTT.

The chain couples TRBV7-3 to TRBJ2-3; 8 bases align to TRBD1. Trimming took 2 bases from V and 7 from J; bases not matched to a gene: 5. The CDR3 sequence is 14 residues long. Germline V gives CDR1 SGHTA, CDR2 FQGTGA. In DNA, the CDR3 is TGTGCCAGCAGCTTATTAGGGGACAGGCATACGCAGTATTTT. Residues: CASSLLGDRHTQYF.

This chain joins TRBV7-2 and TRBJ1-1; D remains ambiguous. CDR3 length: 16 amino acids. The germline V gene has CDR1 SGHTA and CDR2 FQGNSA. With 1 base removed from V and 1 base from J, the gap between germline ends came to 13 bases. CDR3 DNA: TGTGCCAGCAGCTTAGGCGGCCGGGTCGCGAACACTGAAGCTTTCTTT. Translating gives CASSLGGRVANTEAFF.

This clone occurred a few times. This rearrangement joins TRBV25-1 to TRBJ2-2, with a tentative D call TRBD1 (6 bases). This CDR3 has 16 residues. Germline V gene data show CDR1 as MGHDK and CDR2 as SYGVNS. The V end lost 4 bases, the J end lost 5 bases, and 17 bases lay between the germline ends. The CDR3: CASSVPDLTGTGELFF. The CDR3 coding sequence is TGTGCCAGCAGTGTTCCCGACTTAACAGGGACCGGGGAGCTGTTTTTT.

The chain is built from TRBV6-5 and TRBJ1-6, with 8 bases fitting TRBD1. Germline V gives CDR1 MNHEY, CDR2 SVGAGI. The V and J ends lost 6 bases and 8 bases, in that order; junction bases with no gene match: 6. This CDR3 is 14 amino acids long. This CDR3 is CASRSGQGHSPLHF. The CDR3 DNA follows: TGTGCCAGCAGAAGTGGACAGGGACATTCACCCCTCCACTTT.

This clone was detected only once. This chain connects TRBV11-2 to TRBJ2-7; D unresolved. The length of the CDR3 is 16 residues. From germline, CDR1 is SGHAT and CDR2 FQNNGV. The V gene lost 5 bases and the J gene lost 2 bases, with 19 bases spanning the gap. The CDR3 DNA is TGTGCCAGCAGCCTAAGAACCGGGTCGCTAACCTACGAGCAGTACTTC. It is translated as CASSLRTGSLTYEQYF.

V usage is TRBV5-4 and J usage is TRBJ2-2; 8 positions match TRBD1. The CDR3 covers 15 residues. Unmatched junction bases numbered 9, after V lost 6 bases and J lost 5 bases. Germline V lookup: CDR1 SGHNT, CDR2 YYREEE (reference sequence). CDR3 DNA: TGTGCCAGCAAACCCCGACAGGGGAGTACCGGGGAGCTGTTTTTT. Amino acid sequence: CASKPRQGSTGELFF. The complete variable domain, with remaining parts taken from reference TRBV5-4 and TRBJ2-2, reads ETGVTQSPTHLIKTRGQQVTLRCSSQSGHNTVSWYQQALGQGPQFIFQYYREEENGRGNFPPRFSGLQFPNYSSELNVNALELDDSALYLCASKPRQGSTGELFFGEGSRLTVL.

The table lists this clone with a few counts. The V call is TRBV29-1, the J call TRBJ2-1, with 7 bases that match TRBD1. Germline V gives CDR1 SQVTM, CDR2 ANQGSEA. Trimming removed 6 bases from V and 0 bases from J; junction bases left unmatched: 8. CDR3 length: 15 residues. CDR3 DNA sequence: TGCAGCGTCCAGGGGGACACATTCTCCTACAATGAGCAGTTCTTC. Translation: CSVQGDTFSYNEQFF.

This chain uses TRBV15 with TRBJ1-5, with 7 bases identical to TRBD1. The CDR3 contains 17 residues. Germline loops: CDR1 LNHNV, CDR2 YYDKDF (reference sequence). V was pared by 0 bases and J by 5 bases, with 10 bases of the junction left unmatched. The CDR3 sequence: CATSREIAQGTYQPQHF. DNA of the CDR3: TGTGCCACCAGCAGAGAAATAGCACAGGGGACCTATCAGCCCCAGCATTTT.

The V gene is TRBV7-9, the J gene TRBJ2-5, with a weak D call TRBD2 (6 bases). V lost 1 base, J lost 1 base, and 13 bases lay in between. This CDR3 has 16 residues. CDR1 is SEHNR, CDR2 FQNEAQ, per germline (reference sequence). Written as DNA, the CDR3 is TGTGCCAGCAGCTTAGGTCAGAATAGCGGCCAAGAGACCCAGTACTTC. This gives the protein CASSLGQNSGQETQYF.

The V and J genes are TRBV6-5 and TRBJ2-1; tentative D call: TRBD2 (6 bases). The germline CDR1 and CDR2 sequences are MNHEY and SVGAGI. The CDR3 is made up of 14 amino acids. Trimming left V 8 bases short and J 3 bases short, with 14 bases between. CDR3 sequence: CASRGGGNYNEQFF. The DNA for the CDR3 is TGTGCCAGCCGGGGTGGAGGGAACTACAATGAGCAGTTCTTC.

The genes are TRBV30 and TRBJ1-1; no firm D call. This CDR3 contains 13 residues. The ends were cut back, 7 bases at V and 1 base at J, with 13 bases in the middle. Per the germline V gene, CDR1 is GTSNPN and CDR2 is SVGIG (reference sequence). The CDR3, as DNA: TGTGCCTCCCCGTTAGAATCGAACACTGAAGCTTTCTTT. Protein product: CASPLESNTEAFF.

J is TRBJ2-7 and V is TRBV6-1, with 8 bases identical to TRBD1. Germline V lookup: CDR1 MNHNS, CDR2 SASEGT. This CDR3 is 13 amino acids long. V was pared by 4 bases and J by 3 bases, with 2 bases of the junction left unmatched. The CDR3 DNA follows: TGTGCCAGCAGTGGCGACAGGGGCTACGAGCAGTACTTC. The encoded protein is CASSGDRGYEQYF.